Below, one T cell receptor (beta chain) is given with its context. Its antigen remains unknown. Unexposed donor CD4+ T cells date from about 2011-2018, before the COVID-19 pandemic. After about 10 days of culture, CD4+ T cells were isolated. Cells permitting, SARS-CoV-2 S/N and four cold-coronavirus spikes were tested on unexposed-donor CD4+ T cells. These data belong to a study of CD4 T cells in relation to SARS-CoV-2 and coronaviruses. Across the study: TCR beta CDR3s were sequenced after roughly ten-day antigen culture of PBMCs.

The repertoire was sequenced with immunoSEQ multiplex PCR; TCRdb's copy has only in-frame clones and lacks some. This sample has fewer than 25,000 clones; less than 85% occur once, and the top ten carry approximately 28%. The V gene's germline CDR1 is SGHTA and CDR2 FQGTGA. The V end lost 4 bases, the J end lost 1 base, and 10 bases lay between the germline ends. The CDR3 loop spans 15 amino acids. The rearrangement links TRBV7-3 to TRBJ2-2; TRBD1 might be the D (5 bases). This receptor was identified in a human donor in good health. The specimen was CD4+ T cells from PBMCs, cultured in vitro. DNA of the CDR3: TGTGCCAGCAGCTCACAAAGGGGGAACACCGGGGAGCTGTTTTTT. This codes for CASSSQRGNTGELFF.